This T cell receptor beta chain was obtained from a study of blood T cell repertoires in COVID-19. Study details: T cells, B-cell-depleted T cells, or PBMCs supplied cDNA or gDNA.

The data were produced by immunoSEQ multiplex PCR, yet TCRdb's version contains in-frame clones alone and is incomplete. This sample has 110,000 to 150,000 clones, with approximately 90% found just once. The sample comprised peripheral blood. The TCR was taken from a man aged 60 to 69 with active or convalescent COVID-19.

This CDR3 reads CASSELAPHTDTQYF. CDR3 DNA sequence: TGTGCCAGCAGTGAACTAGCGCCACACACAGATACGCAGTATTTT. The V and J genes are TRBV2 and TRBJ2-3; perhaps TRBD2 as D (6 bases). V lost 2 bases and J 2 bases, leaving 11 bases between the germline ends. This CDR3 is 15 amino acids long. Per the germline V gene, CDR1 is SNHLY and CDR2 is FYNNEI.